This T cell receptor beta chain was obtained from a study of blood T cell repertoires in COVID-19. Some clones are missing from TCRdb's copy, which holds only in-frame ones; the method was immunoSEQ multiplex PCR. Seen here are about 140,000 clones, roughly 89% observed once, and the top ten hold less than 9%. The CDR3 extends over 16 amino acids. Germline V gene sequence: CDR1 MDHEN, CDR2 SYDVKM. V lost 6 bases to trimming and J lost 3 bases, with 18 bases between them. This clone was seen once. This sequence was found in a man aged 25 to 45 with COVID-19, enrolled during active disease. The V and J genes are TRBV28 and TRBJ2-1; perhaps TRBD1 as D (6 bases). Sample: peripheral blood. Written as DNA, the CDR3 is TGTGCCAGCAGCCATACAGGGTCAACACTCTACAATGAGCAGTTCTTC. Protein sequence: CASSHTGSTLYNEQFF.